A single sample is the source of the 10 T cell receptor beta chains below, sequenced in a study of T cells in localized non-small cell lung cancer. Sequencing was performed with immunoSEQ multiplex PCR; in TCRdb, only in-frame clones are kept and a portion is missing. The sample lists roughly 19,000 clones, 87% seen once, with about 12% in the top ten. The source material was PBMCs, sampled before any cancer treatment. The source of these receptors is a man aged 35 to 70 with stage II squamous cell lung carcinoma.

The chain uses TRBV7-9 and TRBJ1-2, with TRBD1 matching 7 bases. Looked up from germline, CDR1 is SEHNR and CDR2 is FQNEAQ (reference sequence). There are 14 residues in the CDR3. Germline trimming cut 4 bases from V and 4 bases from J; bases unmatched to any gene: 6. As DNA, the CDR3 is TGTGCCAGCAGCTCCGGACAGGCCCTCTATGGCTACACCTTC. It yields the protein CASSSGQALYGYTF. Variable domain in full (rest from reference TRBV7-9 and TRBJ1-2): DTGVSQNPRHKITKRGQNVTFRCDPISEHNRLYWYRQTLGQGPEFLTYFQNEAQLEKSRLLSDRFSAERPKGSFSTLEIQRTEQGDSAMYLCASSSGQALYGYTFGSGTRLTVV.

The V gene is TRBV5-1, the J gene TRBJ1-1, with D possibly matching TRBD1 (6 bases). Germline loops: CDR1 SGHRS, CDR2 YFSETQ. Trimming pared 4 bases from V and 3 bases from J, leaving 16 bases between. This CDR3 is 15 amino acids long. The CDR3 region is CASSAGQREDTEAFF. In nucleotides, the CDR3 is TGCGCCAGCAGCGCCGGACAGCGGGAGGACACTGAAGCTTTCTTT.

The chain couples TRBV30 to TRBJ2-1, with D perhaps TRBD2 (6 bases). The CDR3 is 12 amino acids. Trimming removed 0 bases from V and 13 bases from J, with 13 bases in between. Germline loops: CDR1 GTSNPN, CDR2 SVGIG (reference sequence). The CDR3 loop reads CAWSVSSGSQFF. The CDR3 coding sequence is TGTGCCTGGAGTGTAAGTAGCGGAAGTCAGTTCTTC.

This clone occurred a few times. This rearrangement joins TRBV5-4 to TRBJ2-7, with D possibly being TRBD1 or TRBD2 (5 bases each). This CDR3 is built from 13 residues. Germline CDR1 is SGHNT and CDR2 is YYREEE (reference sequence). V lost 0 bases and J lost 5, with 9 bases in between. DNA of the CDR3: TGTGCCAGCAGCTTGGCAGGGAGCAACGAGCAGTACTTC. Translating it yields CASSLAGSNEQYF. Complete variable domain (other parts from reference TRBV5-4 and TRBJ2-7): ETGVTQSPTHLIKTRGQQVTLRCSSQSGHNTVSWYQQALGQGPQFIFQYYREEENGRGNFPPRFSGLQFPNYSSELNVNALELDDSALYLCASSLAGSNEQYFGPGTRLTVT.

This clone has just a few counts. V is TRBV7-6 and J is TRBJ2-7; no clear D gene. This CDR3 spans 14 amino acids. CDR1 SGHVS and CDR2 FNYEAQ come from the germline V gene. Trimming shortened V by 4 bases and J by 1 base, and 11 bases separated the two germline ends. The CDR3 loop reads CASSSSLRSYEQYF. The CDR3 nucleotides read TGTGCCAGCAGCTCGTCGTTACGGTCCTACGAGCAGTACTTC.

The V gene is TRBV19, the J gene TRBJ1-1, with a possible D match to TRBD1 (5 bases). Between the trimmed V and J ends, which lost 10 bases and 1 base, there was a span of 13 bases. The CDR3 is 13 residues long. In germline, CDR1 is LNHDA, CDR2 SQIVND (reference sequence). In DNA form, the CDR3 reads TGTGCCACCAAGGACACCGAGAACACTGAAGCTTTCTTT. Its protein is CATKDTENTEAFF.

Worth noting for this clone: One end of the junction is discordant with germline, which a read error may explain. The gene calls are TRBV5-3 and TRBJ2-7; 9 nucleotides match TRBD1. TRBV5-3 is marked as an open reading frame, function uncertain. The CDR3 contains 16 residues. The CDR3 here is CARTLPRDRASYEQYF. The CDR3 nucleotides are TGTGCCAGAACCTTGCCGCGGGACAGGGCCTCCTACGAGCAGTACTTC.

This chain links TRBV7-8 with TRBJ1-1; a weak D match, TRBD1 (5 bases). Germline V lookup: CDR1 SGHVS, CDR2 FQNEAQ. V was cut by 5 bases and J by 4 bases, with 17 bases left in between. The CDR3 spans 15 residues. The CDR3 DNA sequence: TGTGCCAGCAGCCCCCGCCGGGGACCAGGCACTGAAGCTTTCTTT. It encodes CASSPRRGPGTEAFF.

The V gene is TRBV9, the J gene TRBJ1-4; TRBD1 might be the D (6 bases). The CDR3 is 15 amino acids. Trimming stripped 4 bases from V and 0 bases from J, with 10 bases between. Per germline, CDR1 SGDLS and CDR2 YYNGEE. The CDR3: CASSLQGATNEKLFF. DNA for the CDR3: TGTGCCAGCAGCCTACAGGGAGCAACTAATGAAAAACTGTTTTTT. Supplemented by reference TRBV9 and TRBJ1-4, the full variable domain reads DSGVTQTPKHLITATGQRVTLRCSPRSGDLSVYWYQQSLDQGLQFLIQYYNGEERAKGNILERFSAQQFPDLHSELNLSSLELGDSALYFCASSLQGATNEKLFFGSGTQLSVL.

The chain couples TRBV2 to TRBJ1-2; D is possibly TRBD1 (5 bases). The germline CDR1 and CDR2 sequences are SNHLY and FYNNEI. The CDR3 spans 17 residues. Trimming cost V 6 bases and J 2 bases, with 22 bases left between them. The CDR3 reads CASSREIRDPTNYGYTF. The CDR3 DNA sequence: TGTGCCAGCAGCCGAGAGATCCGGGACCCGACCAACTATGGCTACACCTTC. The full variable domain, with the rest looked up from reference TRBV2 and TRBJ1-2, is EPEVTQTPSHQVTQMGQEVILRCVPISNHLYFYWYRQILGQKVEFLVSFYNNEISEKSEIFDDQFSVERPDGSNFTLKIRSTKLEDSAMYFCASSREIRDPTNYGYTFGSGTRLTVV.